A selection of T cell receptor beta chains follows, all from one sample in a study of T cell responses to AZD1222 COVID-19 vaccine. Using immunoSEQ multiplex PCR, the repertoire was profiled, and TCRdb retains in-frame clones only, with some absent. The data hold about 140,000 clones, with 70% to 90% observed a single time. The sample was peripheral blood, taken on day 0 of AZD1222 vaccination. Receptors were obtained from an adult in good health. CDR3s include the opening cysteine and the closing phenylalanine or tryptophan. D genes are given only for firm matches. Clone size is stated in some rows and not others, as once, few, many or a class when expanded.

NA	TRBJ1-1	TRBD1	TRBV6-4	CASSRYRDRGQANTEAFF	TGTGCCAGCAGTCGATACCGGGACAGGGGGCAGGCGAACACTGAAGCTTTCTTT
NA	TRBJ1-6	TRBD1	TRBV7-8	CASSLEDRRQSPLHF	TGTGCCAGCAGCTTAGAGGACAGGAGGCAATCACCCCTCCACTTT
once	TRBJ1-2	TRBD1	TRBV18	CASSHPGTGLYGYTF	TGTGCCAGCTCACACCCTGGGACAGGGCTCTATGGCTACACCTTC
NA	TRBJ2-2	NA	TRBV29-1	CSAPGTDTGELFF	TGCAGCGCCCCTGGAACGGACACCGGGGAGCTGTTTTTT
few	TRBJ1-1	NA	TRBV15	CATSSRLGMNTEAFF	TGTGCCACCAGCAGTCGATTGGGTATGAACACTGAAGCTTTCTTT
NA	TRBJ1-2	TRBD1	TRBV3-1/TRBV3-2	CASSRTGSENYGYTF	TGTGCCAGCAGCCGGACAGGGAGTGAGAACTATGGCTACACCTTC
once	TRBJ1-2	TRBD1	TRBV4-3	CASSPSEDRVYGYTF	TGCGCCAGCAGCCCCTCGGAAGACAGGGTCTATGGCTACACCTTC
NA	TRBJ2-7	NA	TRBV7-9	CASRLGGSYEQYF	TGTGCCAGCAGGCTGGGCGGTTCCTACGAGCAGTACTTC
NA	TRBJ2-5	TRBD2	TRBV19	CASSIGSLAGLQETQYF	TGTGCCAGTAGTATAGGAAGTCTAGCGGGGCTACAAGAGACCCAGTACTTC
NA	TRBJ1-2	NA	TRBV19	CASSTRGASNYGYTF	TGTGCCAGTAGCACCCGGGGGGCGTCTAACTATGGCTACACCTTC
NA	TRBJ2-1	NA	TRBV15	CATSRAGKVSGRILGYNEQFF	TGTGCCACCAGCAGAGCCGGGAAGGTGTCCGGCCGAATTTTAGGCTACAATGAGCAGTTCTTC
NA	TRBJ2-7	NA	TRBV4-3	CASSQDGLLSSSYEQYF	TGCGCCAGCAGCCAAGATGGACTCCTCTCGAGCTCCTACGAGCAGTACTTC
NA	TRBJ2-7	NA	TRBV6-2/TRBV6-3	CASSYSSSYEQYF	TGTGCCAGCAGTTACTCCTCCTCCTACGAGCAGTACTTC
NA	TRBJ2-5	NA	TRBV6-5	CASSPTGSRAETQYF	TGTGCCAGCAGTCCTACAGGGTCCCGGGCAGAGACCCAGTACTTC
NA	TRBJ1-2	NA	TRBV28	CASSLMQGGYGYTF	TGTGCCAGCAGTTTGATGCAGGGTGGCTATGGCTACACCTTC
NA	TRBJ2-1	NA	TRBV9	CASTRGGPDNEQFF	TGTGCCAGCACCAGAGGGGGACCTGACAATGAGCAGTTCTTC
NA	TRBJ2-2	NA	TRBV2	CASSEWDRAGELFF	TGTGCCAGCAGTGAATGGGACCGGGCCGGGGAGCTGTTTTTT
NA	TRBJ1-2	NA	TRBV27	CASSLWPQGRNYGYTF	TGTGCCAGCAGTTTATGGCCGCAGGGGAGGAACTATGGCTACACCTTC
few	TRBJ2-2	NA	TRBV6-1	CASSEVVVNTGELFF	TGTGCCAGCAGTGAAGTAGTAGTTAACACCGGGGAGCTGTTTTTT